These 24 T cell receptor beta chains came from one sample sequenced in a study of PD-1 blockade in classical Hodgkin lymphoma. Sequenced by immunoSEQ multiplex PCR; TCRdb stores in-frame clones only, minus some. The sample holds fewer than 75,000 clones, around 90% seen once. All trial patients relapsed after autologous stem cell transplantation. The sequences come from peripheral blood mononuclear cells (PBMCs), collected before the second cycle of nivolumab. These receptors all stem from a human donor with classical Hodgkin lymphoma.

V is TRBV10-1 and J is TRBJ2-7; D perhaps matches TRBD2 (5 bases). CDR1 and CDR2 from the germline V gene are WNHNN and SYGVQD (reference sequence). The CDR3 consists of 13 residues. Trimming pared 8 bases from V and 3 bases from J, leaving 14 bases between. The CDR3 coding sequence is TGCGCCAGCGGGGATACGAGGGACTACGAGCAGTACTTC. Translation gives CASGDTRDYEQYF.

In DNA form, the CDR3 reads TGTGCCAGCAGTGATCCCCAGGTATCGTCCTACGAGCAGTACTTC. Translation gives CASSDPQVSSYEQYF. The rearrangement joins TRBV6-1 to TRBJ2-7; D is unclear. The CDR3 covers 15 residues. Germline V CDR1 and CDR2: MNHNS, SASEGT. Trimming took off 3 bases at V and 1 base at J, with 13 bases between the two ends.

V is TRBV27 and J is TRBJ2-1; D may be TRBD2 (7 bases). Trimming shortened V by 5 bases and J by 8 bases, and 13 bases separated the two germline ends. Germline CDR1 MNHEY, CDR2 SMNVEV (reference sequence). This CDR3 has 13 amino acids. CDR3: CASSRGGWDEQFF. CDR3 nucleotides: TGTGCCAGCAGTAGGGGGGGATGGGATGAGCAGTTCTTC.

This chain connects TRBV12-5 to TRBJ1-2; D is uncertain. The CDR3 length is 12 residues. Deletions cut 2 bases from V and 4 bases from J, with 5 bases between. In germline, CDR1 is LGHNT, CDR2 FRNRAP. CDR3 region: CASGLPLYGYTF. The CDR3 DNA sequence: TGTGCTAGTGGTTTGCCGCTCTATGGCTACACCTTC.

The rearrangement uses TRBV18 and TRBJ1-1; D is unresolved. This CDR3 is 13 amino acids long. V was clipped by 4 bases and J by 4 bases, with 10 bases between them. Per the germline V gene, CDR1 is KGHSH and CDR2 is LQKENI. CDR3 loop: CASSLERVTEAFF. CDR3 nucleotides: TGTGCCAGCTCACTGGAGAGGGTCACTGAAGCTTTCTTT. Complete variable domain (other parts from reference TRBV18 and TRBJ1-1): NAGVMQNPRHLVRRRGQEARLRCSPMKGHSHVYWYRQLPEEGLKFMVYLQKENIIDESGMPKERFSAEFPKEGPSILRIQQVVRGDSAAYFCASSLERVTEAFFGQGTRLTVV.

The genes are TRBV15 and TRBJ2-1, with a tentative D call TRBD2 (5 bases). The CDR3 contains 13 residues. The V end was cut by 0 bases, the J end by 15 bases, with 15 bases between. Germline CDR1 and CDR2: LNHNV and YYDKDF (reference sequence). This CDR3 reads CATSRDRRRSRFF. CDR3 coding DNA: TGTGCCACCAGCAGAGACCGACGGAGGAGCCGGTTCTTC.

With respect to this clone: One end of the junction varies from germline; a read error may be responsible. This sample includes further DNA sequences coding for the same CDR3. V usage is TRBV27 and J usage is TRBJ2-2; TRBD1 aligns across 9 bases. The CDR3 has 17 residues. CDR1 and CDR2 from the germline V gene are MNHEY and SMNVEV (reference sequence). The chain's CDR3 is CASSFPRGQGNTGELFF. CDR3 nucleotides: TGTGCCAGCAGTTTCCCACGAGGACAGGGGAACACTGGGGAGCTGTTTTTT.

CDR3 loop: CASTTGGNMNTEAFF. In DNA, the CDR3 is TGTGCCAGCACCACCGGGGGGAACATGAACACTGAAGCTTTCTTT. The V gene is TRBV6-6, the J gene TRBJ1-1; a weak D match, TRBD1 (5 bases). This CDR3 contains 15 residues. Trimming stripped 7 bases from V and 0 bases from J, with 15 bases between. Germline values: CDR1 MNHNY, CDR2 SVGAGI (reference sequence).

CDR3 protein: CASSSSNQEQFF. The CDR3 nucleotides read TGTGCCAGCAGTTCTTCCAACCAGGAGCAGTTCTTC. This chain joins TRBV6-5 and TRBJ2-1; D remains ambiguous. The CDR3 has 12 residues. CDR1 and CDR2 (germline): MNHEY, SVGAGI. V was cut by 4 bases and J by 10 bases, with 11 bases left in between.

The gene calls are TRBV20-1 and TRBJ1-2; D is unclear. V shed 6 bases and J shed 10 bases, with 15 bases lying between them. This CDR3 spans 11 amino acids. Germline CDR1 is DFQATT and CDR2 is SNEGSKA (reference sequence). This CDR3 reads CSAPGQDVYTF. The CDR3 bases are TGCAGTGCCCCCGGGCAGGATGTCTACACCTTC.

A note on this clone: Other DNA sequences from this sample encode an identical CDR3 as well. The rearrangement links TRBV5-1 to TRBJ2-2, with TRBD1 as a possible D gene (5 bases). The CDR3 is made up of 15 amino acids. V lost 0 bases, J lost 3 bases, and 9 bases lay in between. Looked up from germline, CDR1 is SGHRS and CDR2 is YFSETQ. The CDR3 protein is CASSLVGQDTGELFF. CDR3 in DNA: TGCGCCAGCAGCTTGGTAGGACAAGACACCGGGGAGCTGTTTTTT.

This rearrangement joins TRBV2 to TRBJ2-2, with D tentatively TRBD2 (6 bases). This CDR3 has 13 amino acids. The V gene lost 7 bases and the J gene lost 6 bases, with 12 bases spanning the gap. Germline loops: CDR1 SNHLY, CDR2 FYNNEI. CDR3 in amino acids: CASKAERAGELFF. The CDR3, as DNA: TGTGCCAGCAAGGCCGAGCGGGCCGGGGAGCTGTTTTTT.

The chain joins TRBV6-4 to TRBJ1-1; D remains unclear. Trimming shortened V by 5 bases and J by 5 bases, and 15 bases separated the two germline ends. Per germline, CDR1 MRHNA and CDR2 SNTAGT. The CDR3 is 14 amino acids. The CDR3 reads CASSKEGRGTEAFF. Here the CDR3 DNA reads TGTGCCAGCAGTAAAGAGGGCCGGGGAACTGAAGCTTTCTTT.

The chain employs TRBV27 and TRBJ2-7, with 10 positions matching TRBD1. V gave up 4 bases and J gave up 6 bases; unmatched junction bases: 12. The CDR3 sequence is 16 residues long. Per the germline V gene, CDR1 is MNHEY and CDR2 is SMNVEV (reference sequence). The CDR3: CASSSPNGQGGGEQYF. CDR3 coding DNA: TGTGCCAGCAGTTCACCAAATGGACAGGGGGGAGGCGAGCAGTACTTC.

This clone showed up just a few times. The chain uses TRBV18 and TRBJ1-1; D ambiguous. The CDR3 is made up of 13 amino acids. CDR1 and CDR2 from the germline V gene are KGHSH and LQKENI. Deletions cut 6 bases from V and 1 base from J, with 9 bases between. CDR3 in amino acids: CASSTNENTEAFF. The CDR3 nucleotides are TGTGCCAGCTCCACCAACGAGAACACTGAAGCTTTCTTT.

V and J are TRBV28 and TRBJ1-6; tentative D call: TRBD1 (5 bases). The CDR3 runs 12 residues. The germline V gene has CDR1 MDHEN and CDR2 SYDVKM. The V end was cut by 5 bases, the J end by 7 bases, with 6 bases between. The CDR3 DNA follows: TGTGCCAGCAGTCCAGGGAATTCACCCCTCCACTTT. This codes for CASSPGNSPLHF.

This clone was detected only once. V is TRBV6-5 and J is TRBJ2-7; TRBD1 matches 9 bases. The CDR3 runs 15 residues. With 5 bases clipped from V and 4 bases from J, the junction kept 9 bases outside the gene matches. Germline values: CDR1 MNHEY, CDR2 SVGAGI. CDR3 sequence: CASSLTGTGYYEQYF. The CDR3 bases are TGTGCCAGCAGTCTCACCGGGACAGGGTATTACGAGCAGTACTTC.

A single count supports this clone. This chain uses TRBV27 with TRBJ2-2; D gene ambiguous. The CDR3 sequence is 16 residues long. Between the trimmed V and J ends, which lost 5 bases and 0 bases, there was a span of 13 bases. Germline values: CDR1 MNHEY, CDR2 SMNVEV (reference sequence). For the CDR3, the DNA is TGTGCCAGCAGTCCGGTGGCAGAGTCGAACACCGGGGAGCTGTTTTTT. Amino acid sequence: CASSPVAESNTGELFF.

The chain uses TRBV6-6 and TRBJ1-4, with 7 bases fitting TRBD1. This CDR3 comprises 15 residues. Trimming cost V 5 bases and J 7 bases; bases outside gene matches: 10. In germline, CDR1 is MNHNY, CDR2 SVGAGI (reference sequence). The CDR3 coding sequence is TGTGCCAGCAGTAAAAACAGGGGTCAAGGTGAAAAACTGTTTTTT. Amino acid sequence: CASSKNRGQGEKLFF.

The rearrangement uses TRBV7-9 and TRBJ2-5; no clear D. Germline V gene sequence: CDR1 SEHNR, CDR2 FQNEAQ (reference sequence). The length of the CDR3 is 15 residues. Trimming shortened V by 5 bases and J by 3 bases, and 16 bases separated the two germline ends. CDR3 nucleotides: TGTGCCAGCAGCGTAAAAATGTCCCAGGAAGAGACCCAGTACTTC. Protein product: CASSVKMSQEETQYF.

The chain links TRBV5-1 to TRBJ1-5; 7 nucleotides match TRBD1. V dropped 5 bases and J dropped 3; count of bases not matched to a gene: 11. Germline V gene sequence: CDR1 SGHRS, CDR2 YFSETQ. There are 16 residues in the CDR3. This CDR3 reads CASSEGEGAFNQPQHF. The CDR3 DNA reads as TGCGCCAGCAGTGAGGGGGAGGGGGCCTTCAATCAGCCCCAGCATTTT.

The chain uses TRBV5-1 and TRBJ2-2; 7 bases fit TRBD1. Trimming at V came to 3 bases and at J to 5 bases, leaving 7 bases not matched to a gene. CDR1 is SGHRS and CDR2 is YFSETQ in the germline V gene. The CDR3 runs to 15 residues. Here the CDR3 DNA reads TGCGCCAGCAGCTACGACAGGGTACCAACCGGGGAGCTGTTTTTT. Protein: CASSYDRVPTGELFF.

This rearrangement joins TRBV5-1 to TRBJ2-1; TRBD2 matches at 9 bases. The CDR3 spans 17 residues. With V trimmed by 1 base and J by 5 bases, 10 bases remained unmatched. In germline, CDR1 is SGHRS, CDR2 YFSETQ. The CDR3 coding sequence is TGCGCCAGCAGCTTGACGGGTAGCGGGGGACAACACAATGAGCAGTTCTTC. This translates into CASSLTGSGGQHNEQFF.

This chain joins TRBV20-1 and TRBJ2-1; D remains ambiguous. The germline V and J ends were trimmed by 3 bases and 15 bases, with 12 bases remaining between them. The CDR3 is made up of 10 amino acids. Germline-derived CDR1 and CDR2 are DFQATT and SNEGSKA (reference sequence). This chain's CDR3 is CSASRAQVFF. The CDR3 DNA reads as TGCAGTGCTAGTCGGGCTCAAGTGTTCTTC.